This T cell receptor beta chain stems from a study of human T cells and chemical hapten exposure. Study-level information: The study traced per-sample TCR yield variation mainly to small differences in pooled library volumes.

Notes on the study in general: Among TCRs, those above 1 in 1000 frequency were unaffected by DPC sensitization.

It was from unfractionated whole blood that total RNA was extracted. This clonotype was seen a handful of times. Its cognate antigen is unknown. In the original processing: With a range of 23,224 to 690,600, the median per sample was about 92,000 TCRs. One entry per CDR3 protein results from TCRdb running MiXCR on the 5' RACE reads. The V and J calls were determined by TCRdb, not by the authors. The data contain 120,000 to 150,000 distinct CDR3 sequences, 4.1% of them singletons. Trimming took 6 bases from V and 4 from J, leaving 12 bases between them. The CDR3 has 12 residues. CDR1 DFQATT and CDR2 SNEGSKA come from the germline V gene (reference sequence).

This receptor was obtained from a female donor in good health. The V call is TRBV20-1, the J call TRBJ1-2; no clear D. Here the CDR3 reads CSATDTSYGYTF. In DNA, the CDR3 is TGCAGTGCAACCGACACCTCCTATGGCTACACCTTC.